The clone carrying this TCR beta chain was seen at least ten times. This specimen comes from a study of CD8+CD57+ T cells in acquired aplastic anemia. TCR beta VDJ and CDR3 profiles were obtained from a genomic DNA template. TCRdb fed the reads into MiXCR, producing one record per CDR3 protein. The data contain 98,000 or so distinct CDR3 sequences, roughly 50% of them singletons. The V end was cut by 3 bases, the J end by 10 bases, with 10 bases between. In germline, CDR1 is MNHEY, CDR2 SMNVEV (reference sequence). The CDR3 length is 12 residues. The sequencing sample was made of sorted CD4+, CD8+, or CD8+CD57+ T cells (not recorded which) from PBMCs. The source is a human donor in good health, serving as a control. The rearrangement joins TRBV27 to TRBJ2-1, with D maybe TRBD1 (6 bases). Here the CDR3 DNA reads TGTGCCAGCAGTTTCAACGGACAGGAGCAGTTCTTC. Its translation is CASSFNGQEQFF.